The 5 T cell receptor beta chains reported below all come from one sample, sequenced in a study of blood T cell repertoires in COVID-19. Profiling relied on immunoSEQ multiplex PCR, and the TCRdb table lists in-frame clones only, not all of them. Counted here are 150,000 to 200,000 clones, roughly 84% occurring once; the ten biggest clones make up approximately 8.4%. Sequencing used PBMCs or T cells enriched from blood (not recorded which). The receptors were sampled from a woman aged 45-59 years who had recovered from COVID-19.

The rearrangement joins TRBV5-1 to TRBJ2-5, with 11 positions matching TRBD1. The J segment lost 1 base and the V segment lost 8 bases, leaving 10 bases of the junction unmatched. CDR3 size: 16 residues. Germline CDR1 is SGHRS and CDR2 is YFSETQ. This chain's CDR3 is CASQTGTGGAQETQYF. In DNA, the CDR3 is TGCGCCAGTCAGACCGGGACAGGGGGGGCCCAAGAGACCCAGTACTTC.

The chain is built from TRBV5-6 and TRBJ2-3, with TRBD2 identical over 13 bases. The CDR3 spans 17 residues. Germline loops: CDR1 SGHDT, CDR2 YYEEEE. Trimming cost V 2 bases and J 1 base; bases outside gene matches: 4. The CDR3: CASSFRGLAGGTDTQYF. The DNA for the CDR3 is TGTGCCAGCAGCTTCCGAGGACTAGCGGGAGGCACAGATACGCAGTATTTT.

This sequence joins TRBV5-1 and TRBJ1-2, with TRBD1 matching over 7 bases. Losses at the gene ends were 4 bases for V and 5 bases for J; bases not matched to a gene: 14. The germline gives CDR1 SGHRS, CDR2 YFSETQ. This CDR3 is built from 16 residues. The CDR3 spells CASSPVGRTGTYGYTF. The CDR3 nucleotides read TGCGCCAGCAGCCCGGTAGGGCGGACAGGAACATATGGCTACACCTTC.

The chain combines TRBV28 with TRBJ2-7; D is uncertain. The CDR3 loop spans 14 amino acids. Trimming removed 6 bases at V and 0 bases at J, with 12 bases between. Germline values: CDR1 MDHEN, CDR2 SYDVKM. Here the CDR3 reads CASRSVGGSYEQYF. The CDR3 DNA follows: TGTGCCAGCAGGTCGGTCGGCGGCTCCTACGAGCAGTACTTC.

This chain uses TRBV28 with TRBJ2-3; 12 nucleotides align to TRBD2. Germline lookup yields CDR1 MDHEN and CDR2 SYDVKM. V gave up 2 bases and J gave up 4 bases; unmatched junction bases: 7. This CDR3 contains 17 residues. CDR3 DNA sequence: TGTGCCAGCAGTTTAATTCTAGCGGGAGGGCCAGCAGATACGCAGTATTTT. It specifies CASSLILAGGPADTQYF.